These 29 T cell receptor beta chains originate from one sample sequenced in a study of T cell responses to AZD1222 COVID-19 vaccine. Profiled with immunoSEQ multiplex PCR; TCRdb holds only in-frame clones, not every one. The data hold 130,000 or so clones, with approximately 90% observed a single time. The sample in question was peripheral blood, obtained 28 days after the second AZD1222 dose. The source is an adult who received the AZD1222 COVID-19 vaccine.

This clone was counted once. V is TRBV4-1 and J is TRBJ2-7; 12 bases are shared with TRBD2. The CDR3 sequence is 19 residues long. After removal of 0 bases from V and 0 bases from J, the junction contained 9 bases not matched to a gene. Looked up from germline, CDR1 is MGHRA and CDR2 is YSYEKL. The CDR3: CASSQEELAGGESSYEQYF. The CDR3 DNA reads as TGCGCCAGCAGCCAAGAAGAACTAGCGGGAGGTGAGAGCTCCTACGAGCAGTACTTC.

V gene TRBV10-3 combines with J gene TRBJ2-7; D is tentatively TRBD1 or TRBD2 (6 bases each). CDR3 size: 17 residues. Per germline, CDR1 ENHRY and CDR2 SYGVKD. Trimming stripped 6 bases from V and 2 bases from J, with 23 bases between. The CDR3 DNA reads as TGTGCCATCAGGTCCCCAGATCTTAACGGGGGCACCTACGAGCAGTACTTC. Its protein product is CAIRSPDLNGGTYEQYF.

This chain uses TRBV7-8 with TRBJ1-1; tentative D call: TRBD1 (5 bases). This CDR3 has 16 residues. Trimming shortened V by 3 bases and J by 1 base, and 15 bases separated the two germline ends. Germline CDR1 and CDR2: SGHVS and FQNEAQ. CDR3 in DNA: TGTGCCAGCAGCTTTTTCCGACAGCGGTGGAACACTGAAGCTTTCTTT. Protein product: CASSFFRQRWNTEAFF.

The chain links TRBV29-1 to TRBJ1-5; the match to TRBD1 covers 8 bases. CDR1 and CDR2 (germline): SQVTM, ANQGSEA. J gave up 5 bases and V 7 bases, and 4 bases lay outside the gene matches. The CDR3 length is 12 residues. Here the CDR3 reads CSAGQEDQPQHF. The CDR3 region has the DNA TGCAGCGCGGGACAGGAGGATCAGCCCCAGCATTTT.

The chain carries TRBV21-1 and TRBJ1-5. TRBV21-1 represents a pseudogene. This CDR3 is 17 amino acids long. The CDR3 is CASSKTPGDYSNQPQHF. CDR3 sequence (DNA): TGTGCCAGCAGCAAGACCCCCGGAGACTATAGCAATCAGCCCCAGCATTTT.

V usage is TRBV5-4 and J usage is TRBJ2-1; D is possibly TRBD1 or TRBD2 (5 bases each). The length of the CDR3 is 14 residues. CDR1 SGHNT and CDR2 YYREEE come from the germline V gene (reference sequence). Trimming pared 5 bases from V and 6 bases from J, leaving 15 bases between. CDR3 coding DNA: TGTGCCAGCAGACCCTCGGGGCCACTCAATGAGCAGTTCTTC. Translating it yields CASRPSGPLNEQFF.

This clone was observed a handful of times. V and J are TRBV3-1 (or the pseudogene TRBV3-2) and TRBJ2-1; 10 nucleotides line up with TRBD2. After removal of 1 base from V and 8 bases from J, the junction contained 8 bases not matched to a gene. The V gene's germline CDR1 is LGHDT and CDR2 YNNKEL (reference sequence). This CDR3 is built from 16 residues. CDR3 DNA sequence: TGTGCCAGCAGCCAAGGCCAGCGGGGGGGCTGGGATGAGCAGTTCTTC. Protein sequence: CASSQGQRGGWDEQFF.

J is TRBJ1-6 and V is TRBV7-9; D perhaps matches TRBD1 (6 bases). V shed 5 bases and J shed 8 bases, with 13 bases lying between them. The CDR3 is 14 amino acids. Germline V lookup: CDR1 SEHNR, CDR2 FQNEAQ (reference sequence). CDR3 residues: CASSRLGGDSPLHF. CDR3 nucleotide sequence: TGTGCCAGCAGCCGCCTTGGGGGCGATTCACCCCTCCACTTT. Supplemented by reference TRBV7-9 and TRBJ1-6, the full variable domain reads DTGVSQNPRHKITKRGQNVTFRCDPISEHNRLYWYRQTLGQGPEFLTYFQNEAQLEKSRLLSDRFSAERPKGSFSTLEIQRTEQGDSAMYLCASSRLGGDSPLHFGNGTRLTVT.

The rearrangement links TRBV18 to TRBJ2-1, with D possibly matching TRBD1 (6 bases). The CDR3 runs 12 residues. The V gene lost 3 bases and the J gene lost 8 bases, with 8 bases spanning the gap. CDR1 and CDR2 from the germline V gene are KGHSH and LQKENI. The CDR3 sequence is CASSPDSDEQFF. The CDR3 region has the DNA TGTGCCAGCTCACCGGACAGTGATGAGCAGTTCTTC.

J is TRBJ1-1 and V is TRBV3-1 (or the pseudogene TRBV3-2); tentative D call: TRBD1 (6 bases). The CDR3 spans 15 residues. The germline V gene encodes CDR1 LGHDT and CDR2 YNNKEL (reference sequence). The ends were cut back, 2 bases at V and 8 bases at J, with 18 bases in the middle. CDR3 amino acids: CASSQHTGQLGEAFF. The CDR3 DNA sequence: TGTGCCAGCAGCCAACACACAGGGCAACTGGGGGAAGCTTTCTTT.

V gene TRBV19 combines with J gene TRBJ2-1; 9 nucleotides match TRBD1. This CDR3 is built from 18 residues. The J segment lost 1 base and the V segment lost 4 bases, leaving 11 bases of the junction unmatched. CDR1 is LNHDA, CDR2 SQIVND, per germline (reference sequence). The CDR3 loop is CASSNSVGGQGSYNEQFF. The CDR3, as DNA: TGTGCCAGTAGTAATTCGGTTGGGGGACAGGGTTCCTACAATGAGCAGTTCTTC. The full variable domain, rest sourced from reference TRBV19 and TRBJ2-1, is DGGITQSPKYLFRKEGQNVTLSCEQNLNHDAMYWYRQDPGQGLRLIYYSQIVNDFQKGDIAEGYSVSREKKESFPLTVTSAQKNPTAFYLCASSNSVGGQGSYNEQFFGPGTRLTVL.

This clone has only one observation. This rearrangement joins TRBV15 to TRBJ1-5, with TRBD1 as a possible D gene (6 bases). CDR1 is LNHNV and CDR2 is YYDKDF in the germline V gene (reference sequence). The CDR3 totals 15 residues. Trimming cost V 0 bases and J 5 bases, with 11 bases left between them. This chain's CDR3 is CATSRDRDKDQPQHF. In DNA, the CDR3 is TGTGCCACCAGCAGAGATAGGGACAAAGATCAGCCCCAGCATTTT.

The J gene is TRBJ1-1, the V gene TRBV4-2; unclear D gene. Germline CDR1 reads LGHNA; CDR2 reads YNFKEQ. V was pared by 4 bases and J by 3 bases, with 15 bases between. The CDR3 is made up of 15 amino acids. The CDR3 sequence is CASSPHLRRYTEAFF. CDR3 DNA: TGTGCCAGCAGCCCCCATCTCCGGCGATACACTGAAGCTTTCTTT.

The chain's CDR3 is CASSLDWANYGYTF. The CDR3 DNA reads as TGTGCCAGCAGCTTGGACTGGGCTAACTATGGCTACACCTTC. The chain couples TRBV7-8 to TRBJ1-2; D remains unclear. Trimming took 3 bases from V and 0 from J, leaving 8 bases between them. The germline V gene has CDR1 SGHVS and CDR2 FQNEAQ. This CDR3 is 14 amino acids long.

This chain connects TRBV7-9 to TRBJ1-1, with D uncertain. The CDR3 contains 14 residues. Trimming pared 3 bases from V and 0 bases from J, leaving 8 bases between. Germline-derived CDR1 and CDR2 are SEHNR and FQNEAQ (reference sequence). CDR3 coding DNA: TGTGCCAGCAGCTTGGGCAATATGAACACTGAAGCTTTCTTT. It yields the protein CASSLGNMNTEAFF.

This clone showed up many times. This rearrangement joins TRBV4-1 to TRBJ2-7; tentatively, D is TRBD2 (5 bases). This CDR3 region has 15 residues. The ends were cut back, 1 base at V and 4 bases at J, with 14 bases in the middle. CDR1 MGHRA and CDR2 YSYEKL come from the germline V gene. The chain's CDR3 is CASSQGGNGLYEQYF. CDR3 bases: TGCGCCAGCAGCCAAGGGGGTAACGGACTTTACGAGCAGTACTTC.

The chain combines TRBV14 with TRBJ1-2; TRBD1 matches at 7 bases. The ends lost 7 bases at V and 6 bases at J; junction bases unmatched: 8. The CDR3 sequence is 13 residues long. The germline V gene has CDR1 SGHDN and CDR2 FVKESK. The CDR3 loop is CASKATGAHGYTF. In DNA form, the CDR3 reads TGTGCCAGCAAGGCAACAGGGGCCCATGGCTACACCTTC.

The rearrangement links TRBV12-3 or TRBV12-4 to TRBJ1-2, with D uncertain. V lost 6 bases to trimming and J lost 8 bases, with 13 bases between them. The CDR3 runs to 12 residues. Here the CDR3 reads CASRFRHSGYTF. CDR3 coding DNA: TGTGCCAGCAGATTCCGACACTCCGGCTACACCTTC.

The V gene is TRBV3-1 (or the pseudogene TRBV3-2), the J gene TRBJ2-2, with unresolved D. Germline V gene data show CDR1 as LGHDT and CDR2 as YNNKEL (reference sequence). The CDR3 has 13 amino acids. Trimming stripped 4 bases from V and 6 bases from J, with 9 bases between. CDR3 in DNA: TGTGCCAGCAGCCCAACTCCCCCCGGGGAGCTGTTTTTT. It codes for CASSPTPPGELFF.

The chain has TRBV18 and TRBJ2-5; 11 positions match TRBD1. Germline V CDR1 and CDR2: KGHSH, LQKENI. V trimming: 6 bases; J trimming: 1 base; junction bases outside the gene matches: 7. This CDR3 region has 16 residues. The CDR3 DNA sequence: TGTGCCAGCTCGCCCCCCGGGACAGGGGGCCAAGAGACCCAGTACTTC. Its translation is CASSPPGTGGQETQYF.

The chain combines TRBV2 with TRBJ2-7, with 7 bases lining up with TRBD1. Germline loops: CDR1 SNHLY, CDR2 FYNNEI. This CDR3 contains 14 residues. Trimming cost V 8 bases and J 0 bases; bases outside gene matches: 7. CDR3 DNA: TGTGCCAGCCCCGGGGCAGGGGGCTCCTACGAGCAGTACTTC. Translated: CASPGAGGSYEQYF.

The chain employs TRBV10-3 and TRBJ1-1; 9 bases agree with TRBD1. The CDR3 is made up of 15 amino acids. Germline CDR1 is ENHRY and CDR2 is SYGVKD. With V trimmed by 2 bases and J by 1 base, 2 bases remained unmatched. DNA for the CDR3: TGTGCCATCAGTGAGCTGGGACAGGGGAACACTGAAGCTTTCTTT. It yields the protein CAISELGQGNTEAFF.

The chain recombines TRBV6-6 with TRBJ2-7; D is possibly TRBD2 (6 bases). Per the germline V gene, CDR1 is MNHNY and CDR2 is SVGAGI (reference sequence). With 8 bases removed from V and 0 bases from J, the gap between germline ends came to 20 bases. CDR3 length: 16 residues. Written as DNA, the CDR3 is TGTGCCAGCGGAGGGCAACGAACCGGGGTCTCCTACGAGCAGTACTTC. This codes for CASGGQRTGVSYEQYF.

DNA for the CDR3: TGTGCCAGCAGCCAAGAGAGGCTCGGACAGGGGATGAACACCGGGGAGCTGTTTTTT. This sequence encodes CASSQERLGQGMNTGELFF. The V gene is TRBV3-1 (or the pseudogene TRBV3-2), the J gene TRBJ2-2, with TRBD1 identical over 9 bases. Trimming cost V 0 bases and J 1 base; bases outside gene matches: 9. The CDR3 extends over 19 amino acids. Germline V gene data show CDR1 as LGHDT and CDR2 as YNNKEL (reference sequence).

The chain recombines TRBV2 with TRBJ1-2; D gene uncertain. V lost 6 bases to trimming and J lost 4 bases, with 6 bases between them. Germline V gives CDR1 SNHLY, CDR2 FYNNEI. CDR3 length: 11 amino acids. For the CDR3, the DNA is TGTGCCAGCAGAGTACTCTATGGCTACACCTTC. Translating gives CASRVLYGYTF. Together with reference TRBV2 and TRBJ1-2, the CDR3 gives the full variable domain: EPEVTQTPSHQVTQMGQEVILRCVPISNHLYFYWYRQILGQKVEFLVSFYNNEISEKSEIFDDQFSVERPDGSNFTLKIRSTKLEDSAMYFCASRVLYGYTFGSGTRLTVV.

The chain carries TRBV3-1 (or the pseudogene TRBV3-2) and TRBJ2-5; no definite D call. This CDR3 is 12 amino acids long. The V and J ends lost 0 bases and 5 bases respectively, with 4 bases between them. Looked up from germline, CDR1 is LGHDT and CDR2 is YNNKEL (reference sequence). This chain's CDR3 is CASSQDLETQYF. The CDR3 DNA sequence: TGTGCCAGCAGCCAAGATTTGGAGACCCAGTACTTC.

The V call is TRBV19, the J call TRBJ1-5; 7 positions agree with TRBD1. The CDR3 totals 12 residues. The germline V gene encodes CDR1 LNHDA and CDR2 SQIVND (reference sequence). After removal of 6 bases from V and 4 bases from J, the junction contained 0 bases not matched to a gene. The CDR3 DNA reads TGTGCCAGTAGGACAGGGAATCAGCCCCAGCATTTT. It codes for CASRTGNQPQHF.

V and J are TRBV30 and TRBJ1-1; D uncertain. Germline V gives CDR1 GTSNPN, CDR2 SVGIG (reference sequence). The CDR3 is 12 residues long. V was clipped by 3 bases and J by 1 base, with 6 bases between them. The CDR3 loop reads CAWRPSNTEAFF. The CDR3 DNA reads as TGTGCCTGGAGACCGTCGAACACTGAAGCTTTCTTT.

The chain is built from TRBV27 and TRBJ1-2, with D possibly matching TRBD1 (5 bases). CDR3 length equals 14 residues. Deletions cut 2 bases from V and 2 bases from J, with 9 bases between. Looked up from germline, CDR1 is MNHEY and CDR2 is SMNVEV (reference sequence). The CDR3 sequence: CASSLRGENYGYTF. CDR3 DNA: TGTGCCAGCAGTTTAAGGGGAGAAAACTATGGCTACACCTTC.